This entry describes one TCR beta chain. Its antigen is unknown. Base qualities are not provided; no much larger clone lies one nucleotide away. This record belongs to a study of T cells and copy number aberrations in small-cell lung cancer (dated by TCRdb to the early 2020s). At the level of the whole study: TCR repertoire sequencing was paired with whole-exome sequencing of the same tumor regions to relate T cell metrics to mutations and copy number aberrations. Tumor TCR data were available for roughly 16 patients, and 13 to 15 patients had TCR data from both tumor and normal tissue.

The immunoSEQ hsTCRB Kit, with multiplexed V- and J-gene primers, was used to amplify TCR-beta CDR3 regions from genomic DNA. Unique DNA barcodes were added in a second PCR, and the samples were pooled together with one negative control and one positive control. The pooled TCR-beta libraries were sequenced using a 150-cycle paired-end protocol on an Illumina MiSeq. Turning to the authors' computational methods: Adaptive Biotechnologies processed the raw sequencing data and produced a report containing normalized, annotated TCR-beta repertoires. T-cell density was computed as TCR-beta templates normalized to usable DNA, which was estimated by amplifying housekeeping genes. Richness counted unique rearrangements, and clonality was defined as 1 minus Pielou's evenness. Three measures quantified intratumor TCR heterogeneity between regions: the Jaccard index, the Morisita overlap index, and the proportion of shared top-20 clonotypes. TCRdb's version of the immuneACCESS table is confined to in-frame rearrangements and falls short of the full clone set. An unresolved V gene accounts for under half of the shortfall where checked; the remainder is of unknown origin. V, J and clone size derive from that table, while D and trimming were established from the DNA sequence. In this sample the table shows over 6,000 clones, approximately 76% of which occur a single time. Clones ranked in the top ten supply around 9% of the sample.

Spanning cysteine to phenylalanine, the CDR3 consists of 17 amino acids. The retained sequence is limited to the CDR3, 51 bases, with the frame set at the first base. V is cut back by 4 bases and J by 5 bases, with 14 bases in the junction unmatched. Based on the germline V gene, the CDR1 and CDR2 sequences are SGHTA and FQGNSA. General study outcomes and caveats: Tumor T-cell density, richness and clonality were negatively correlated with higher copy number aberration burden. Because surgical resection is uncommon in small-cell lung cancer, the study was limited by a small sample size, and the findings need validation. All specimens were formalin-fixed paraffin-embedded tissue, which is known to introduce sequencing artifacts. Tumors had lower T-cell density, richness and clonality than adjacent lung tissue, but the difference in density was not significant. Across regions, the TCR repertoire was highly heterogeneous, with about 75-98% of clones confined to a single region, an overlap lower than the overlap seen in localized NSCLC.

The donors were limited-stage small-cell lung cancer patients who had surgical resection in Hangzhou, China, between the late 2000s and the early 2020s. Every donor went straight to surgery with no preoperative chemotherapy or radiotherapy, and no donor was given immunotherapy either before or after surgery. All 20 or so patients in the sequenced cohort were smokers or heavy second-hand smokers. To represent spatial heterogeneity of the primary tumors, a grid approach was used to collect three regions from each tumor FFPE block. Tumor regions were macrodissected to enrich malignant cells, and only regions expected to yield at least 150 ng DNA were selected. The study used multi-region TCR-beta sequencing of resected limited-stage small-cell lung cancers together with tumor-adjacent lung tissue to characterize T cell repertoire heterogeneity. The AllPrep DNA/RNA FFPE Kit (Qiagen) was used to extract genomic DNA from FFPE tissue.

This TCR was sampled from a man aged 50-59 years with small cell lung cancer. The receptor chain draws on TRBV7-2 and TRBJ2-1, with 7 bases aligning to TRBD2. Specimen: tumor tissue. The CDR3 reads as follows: CASSSPVGLAVDNEQFF. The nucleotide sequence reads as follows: TGTGCCAGCAGCTCCCCCGTCGGCCTAGCGGTAGACAATGAGCAGTTCTTC.